The next 29 T cell receptor beta chains were all read from a single sample in a study of cytomegalovirus exposure and HLA in healthy donors. The primer mix had 60 Vbeta and 13 Jbeta primers. Assay: immunoSEQ multiplex PCR; the TCRdb copy retains only in-frame clones and omits some. Among 150,000 to 200,000 clones, 80% to 90% were seen once, and the ten largest hold about 1.9%. What was sequenced was PBMCs. The origin of the receptors is a woman aged 18-29 years in good health and CMV-seronegative.

J is TRBJ1-2 and V is TRBV6-1; D gene ambiguous. With 3 bases removed from V and 4 bases from J, the gap between germline ends came to 15 bases. This CDR3 is 15 amino acids long. The germline CDR1 and CDR2 sequences are MNHNS and SASEGT. The CDR3: CASSDHLSTGYGYTF. In DNA form, the CDR3 reads TGTGCCAGCAGTGACCATTTGAGTACGGGCTATGGCTACACCTTC.

The chain employs TRBV21-1 and TRBJ2-5; TRBD1, the table's D call, lacks a check against the DNA. TRBV21-1 is an annotated pseudogene. The CDR3 covers 23 residues. CDR3 residues: CASSKVKRARDRGLRGWEETQYF. The DNA of the CDR3 is TGTGCCAGCAGCAAAGTTAAGCGTGCCCGGGACAGGGGCCTCCGTGGGTGGGAAGAGACCCAGTACTTC.

This chain connects TRBV6-5 to TRBJ2-7; TRBD2 agrees at 7 bases. Germline CDR1 reads MNHEY; CDR2 reads SVGAGI. V lost 2 bases, J lost 5 bases, and 6 bases stayed unmatched. The CDR3 is made up of 14 amino acids. Here the CDR3 DNA reads TGTGCCAGCAGTTACACTCTCGGGGGGAACGAGCAGTACTTC. It specifies CASSYTLGGNEQYF.

This clone has more than one count but fewer than ten. The chain employs TRBV9 and TRBJ2-4; possibly TRBD1 for D (7 bases). The CDR3 loop spans 13 amino acids. The ends were cut back, 0 bases at V and 11 bases at J, with 12 bases in the middle. Germline CDR1 is SGDLS and CDR2 is YYNGEE. The chain's CDR3 is CASSVAGDSVQYF. CDR3 nucleotide sequence: TGTGCCAGCAGCGTAGCGGGGGACAGCGTTCAGTACTTC.

The chain employs TRBV28 and TRBJ1-6, with a possible D match to TRBD1 (6 bases). Looked up from germline, CDR1 is MDHEN and CDR2 is SYDVKM. V was trimmed by 9 bases and J by 4 bases, leaving 10 bases between them. The CDR3 length is 13 residues. The CDR3 protein is CASRQEYNSPLHF. The CDR3, as DNA: TGTGCCAGTCGACAGGAATATAATTCACCCCTCCACTTT.

This chain connects TRBV7-8 to TRBJ2-7; 8 bases are shared with TRBD2. CDR3 length equals 17 residues. Trimming removed 4 bases from V and 2 bases from J; junction bases left unmatched: 13. Germline V gene data show CDR1 as SGHVS and CDR2 as FQNEAQ. CDR3 nucleotides: TGTGCCAGCAGCTCGACGCTTAGCGGGATCACACCCTACGAGCAGTACTTC. Amino acid sequence: CASSSTLSGITPYEQYF. Combining the CDR3 with reference TRBV7-8 and TRBJ2-7 gives the whole variable domain GAGVSQSPRYKVAKRGQDVALRCDPISGHVSLFWYQQALGQGPEFLTYFQNEAQLDKSGLPSDRFFAERPEGSVSTLKIQRTQQEDSAVYLCASSSTLSGITPYEQYFGPGTRLTVT.

There are a few counts of this clone. The chain joins TRBV4-2 to TRBJ1-5; TRBD1 matches 9 bases. V shed 4 bases, J shed 4 bases, and the junction held 5 bases outside the gene matches. The CDR3 loop spans 15 amino acids. CDR1 and CDR2 (germline): LGHNA, YNFKEQ. CDR3 DNA sequence: TGTGCCAGCAGCCGGGACAGGGAGGATAATCAGCCCCAGCATTTT. It translates to CASSRDREDNQPQHF.

This chain joins TRBV7-6 and TRBJ1-1; 7 bases map to TRBD1. CDR3 size: 14 residues. Trimming removed 5 bases from V and 1 base from J; junction bases left unmatched: 4. CDR1 is SGHVS and CDR2 is FNYEAQ in the germline V gene. The CDR3 DNA reads TGTGCCAGCAGCCCCGGGACAGCGAACACTGAAGCTTTCTTT. Translation gives CASSPGTANTEAFF.

On this clone itself: One junction end does not reproduce the germline sequence, and a read error may be involved. This chain links TRBV7-9 with TRBJ1-1; weak D call: TRBD1 (5 bases). CDR1 and CDR2 from the germline V gene are SEHNR and FQNEAQ (reference sequence). The CDR3 is made up of 15 amino acids. This chain's CDR3 is CSSSPGRGIDTEAFF. In DNA form, the CDR3 reads TGTTCCAGCAGCCCAGGACGGGGGATTGACACTGAAGCTTTCTTT.

V usage is TRBV18 and J usage is TRBJ2-3, with 7 bases lining up with TRBD1. Trimming at V came to 6 bases and at J to 6 bases, leaving 9 bases not matched to a gene. Germline lookup yields CDR1 KGHSH and CDR2 LQKENI. The CDR3 has 14 amino acids. The CDR3 nucleotides read TGTGCCAGCTCCGCGACAGGGCCTCTGGATACGCAGTATTTT. Translation: CASSATGPLDTQYF.

V usage is TRBV28 and J usage is TRBJ2-7; D call uncertain. Trimming stripped 1 base from V and 2 bases from J, with 6 bases between. Germline V CDR1 and CDR2: MDHEN, SYDVKM. The CDR3 totals 13 residues. The DNA of the CDR3 is TGTGCCAGCAGTTTATCCCAGGCCTACGAGCAGTACTTC. It codes for CASSLSQAYEQYF. Variable domain in full (rest from reference TRBV28 and TRBJ2-7): DVKVTQSSRYLVKRTGEKVFLECVQDMDHENMFWYRQDPGLGLRLIYFSYDVKMKEKGDIPEGYSVSREKKERFSLILESASTNQTSMYLCASSLSQAYEQYFGPGTRLTVT.

The chain links TRBV9 to TRBJ1-2; tentatively, D is TRBD1 (5 bases). This CDR3 has 16 residues. Germline V lookup: CDR1 SGDLS, CDR2 YYNGEE. With 0 bases removed from V and 4 bases from J, the gap between germline ends came to 16 bases. Here the CDR3 reads CASSVVSTVQGYGYTF. CDR3 coding DNA: TGTGCCAGCAGCGTAGTTTCGACAGTCCAGGGCTATGGCTACACCTTC.

V gene TRBV7-8 combines with J gene TRBJ1-1, with 9 nucleotides matching TRBD1. The junction had 22 bases not matched to a gene; V was cut back by 6 bases and J by 11 bases. CDR1 and CDR2 from the germline V gene are SGHVS and FQNEAQ. The CDR3 extends over 17 amino acids. The DNA of the CDR3 is TGTGCCAGCAGACCGAACCGGGACAGGGTGGAACTGATGAGGGCTTTCTTT. Its protein product is CASRPNRDRVELMRAFF.

The chain combines TRBV28 with TRBJ2-7; 9 bases are shared with TRBD1. From germline, CDR1 is MDHEN and CDR2 SYDVKM. After removal of 7 bases from V and 3 bases from J, the junction contained 7 bases not matched to a gene. The CDR3 runs to 14 residues. CDR3 bases: TGTGCCAGCACAGATCCGACAGGGGGCTACGAGCAGTACTTC. Its protein product is CASTDPTGGYEQYF.

The chain links TRBV7-3 to TRBJ2-3; TRBD2 aligns across 9 bases. This CDR3 comprises 15 residues. Germline CDR1 and CDR2: SGHTA and FQGTGA. V lost 2 bases, J lost 2 bases, and 2 bases stayed unmatched. This CDR3 reads CASSLLAGATDTQYF. The CDR3 coding sequence is TGTGCCAGCAGCTTATTAGCGGGGGCCACAGATACGCAGTATTTT.

V usage is TRBV4-2 and J usage is TRBJ2-2, with unresolved D. The germline V and J ends were trimmed by 1 base and 0 bases, with 9 bases remaining between them. This CDR3 contains 16 residues. The germline V gene has CDR1 LGHNA and CDR2 YNFKEQ. CDR3 region: CASSQGQFANTGELFF. The CDR3, as DNA: TGTGCCAGCAGCCAAGGGCAGTTCGCGAACACCGGGGAGCTGTTTTTT.

J is TRBJ1-5 and V is TRBV11-2; 7 bases match TRBD1. From germline, CDR1 is SGHAT and CDR2 FQNNGV. V gave up 5 bases and J gave up 3 bases; unmatched junction bases: 4. The CDR3 totals 14 residues. In DNA form, the CDR3 reads TGTGCCAGCAGCGGAGGGACAGACAATCAGCCCCAGCATTTT. Its translation: CASSGGTDNQPQHF.

The chain combines TRBV10-3 with TRBJ1-6; D is perhaps TRBD1 (5 bases). The germline V gene has CDR1 ENHRY and CDR2 SYGVKD. The CDR3 totals 13 residues. Trimming stripped 2 bases from V and 12 bases from J, with 11 bases between. This CDR3 reads CAISEAPGQPLHF. CDR3 coding DNA: TGTGCCATCAGTGAGGCGCCAGGGCAACCCCTCCACTTT.

J is TRBJ2-7 and V is TRBV5-3; 8 nucleotides match TRBD1. TRBV5-3 is an open reading frame whose function is uncertain. The CDR3 consists of 17 residues. V lost 8 bases, J lost 0 bases, and 16 bases stayed unmatched. CDR3 bases: TGTGCCAGGCATGGGGGAGCAGGGGGCCATAGCTCCTACGAGCAGTACTTC. This gives the protein CARHGGAGGHSSYEQYF.

The chain is built from TRBV10-2 and TRBJ2-5, with 10 nucleotides matching TRBD2. V lost 6 bases, J lost 4 bases, and 8 bases stayed unmatched. The germline CDR1 and CDR2 sequences are WSHSY and SAAADI. This CDR3 spans 15 amino acids. The CDR3, as DNA: TGCGCCAGCAGCTCTAGCGGGGGAGGGTCAGAGACCCAGTACTTC. Protein sequence: CASSSSGGGSETQYF.

The chain carries TRBV2 and TRBJ2-5; perhaps TRBD2 as D (6 bases). This CDR3 spans 15 amino acids. From germline, CDR1 is SNHLY and CDR2 FYNNEI. The germline V and J ends were trimmed by 2 bases and 1 base, with 11 bases remaining between them. The CDR3 DNA reads as TGTGCCAGCAGTGAACGGCGGGGAACCCAAGAGACCCAGTACTTC. Its translation is CASSERRGTQETQYF.

The J gene is TRBJ2-5, the V gene TRBV9, with D possibly being TRBD2 (5 bases). CDR1 SGDLS and CDR2 YYNGEE come from the germline V gene. With 0 bases removed from V and 3 bases from J, the gap between germline ends came to 9 bases. The CDR3 has 14 residues. CDR3 nucleotides: TGTGCCAGCAGCGTAGGAGCGGTTAAAGAGACCCAGTACTTC. Amino acids: CASSVGAVKETQYF.

The chain has TRBV6-5 and TRBJ2-5; D remains ambiguous. TRBJ2-7 matches the DNA end more closely, so the J call is doubtful. This CDR3 has 14 residues. Per germline, CDR1 MNHEY and CDR2 SVGAGI. For the CDR3, the DNA is TGTGCCAGCAGTTACCCCGAAAGCCACTACGAGCAGTACTTC. This codes for CASSYPESHYEQYF.

The V gene is TRBV5-1, the J gene TRBJ2-2; 9 bases are a match to TRBD1. CDR3 size: 15 residues. Germline values: CDR1 SGHRS, CDR2 YFSETQ. V lost 4 bases and J lost 6; bases outside the gene matches: 7. Written as DNA, the CDR3 is TGCGCCAGCAGCCAAATACAGGGGGCGGCCGGGGAGCTGTTTTTT. Residues: CASSQIQGAAGELFF.

The genes are TRBV28 and TRBJ1-1, with 8 bases fitting TRBD1. The V and J ends lost 11 bases and 1 base, in that order; junction bases with no gene match: 12. Per the germline V gene, CDR1 is MDHEN and CDR2 is SYDVKM. The CDR3 consists of 15 residues. The CDR3 DNA reads TGTGCCGGAACCAATACCGGGACAGGGAACACTGAAGCTTTCTTT. Its translation: CAGTNTGTGNTEAFF.

This clone has a handful of counts. V usage is TRBV9 and J usage is TRBJ2-5; 9 bases line up with TRBD2. This CDR3 is built from 14 residues. Germline loops: CDR1 SGDLS, CDR2 YYNGEE. J gave up 7 bases and V 5 bases, and 9 bases lay outside the gene matches. The CDR3 here is CASSSGTSSGTQYF. Written as DNA, the CDR3 is TGTGCCAGCAGTTCCGGGACTAGCTCAGGGACCCAGTACTTC.

The chain uses TRBV7-9 and TRBJ1-2, with 7 bases identical to TRBD1. V lost 6 bases to trimming and J lost 4 bases; unmatched junction nucleotides: 14. CDR1 and CDR2 from the germline V gene are SEHNR and FQNEAQ (reference sequence). The CDR3 length is 16 residues. The chain's CDR3 is CASRERPGQHFYGYTF. DNA for the CDR3: TGTGCCAGCAGAGAAAGACCGGGACAGCACTTCTATGGCTACACCTTC.

With respect to this clone: One end of the junction is discordant with germline, which a read error may explain. This chain connects TRBV7-9 to TRBJ1-4; weak D call: TRBD1 (6 bases). The CDR3 is made up of 17 amino acids. In germline, CDR1 is SEHNR, CDR2 FQNEAQ (reference sequence). CDR3 coding DNA: TGTTCCAGCAGTTTATCCGCCTGGACAGCAACTAATGAAAAACTGTTTTTT. It is translated as CSSSLSAWTATNEKLFF. Using reference TRBV7-9 and TRBJ1-4 for the parts outside the CDR3, the full variable domain is DTGVSQNPRHKITKRGQNVTFRCDPISEHNRLYWYRQTLGQGPEFLTYFQNEAQLEKSRLLSDRFSAERPKGSFSTLEIQRTEQGDSAMYLCSSSLSAWTATNEKLFFGSGTQLSVL.

This chain connects TRBV4-2 to TRBJ2-7; 8 bases are a match to TRBD1. The germline V gene has CDR1 LGHNA and CDR2 YNFKEQ. The ends lost 4 bases at V and 2 bases at J; junction bases unmatched: 13. The CDR3 has 17 residues. CDR3 DNA: TGTGCCAGCAGCCGGGCAACAGGGGGAAGATTCCCCTACGAGCAGTACTTC. This sequence encodes CASSRATGGRFPYEQYF.